What follows are 27 T cell receptor beta chains derived from one specimen sequenced in a study of STAT3 mutations in large granular lymphocyte leukemia. General study points: At least one immunodominant TCR beta clonotype appeared in every T-cell large granular lymphocyte leukemia patient.

Their antigens are not known. Clones were sequenced by immunoSEQ multiplex PCR, and TCRdb holds only the in-frame ones, with some missing. Altogether about 2,100 clones are present, over 20% being singletons, with the ten largest covering 70%. Sequenced sample: peripheral blood mononuclear cells. Receptor source: a man in his sixties with T-cell large granular lymphocyte leukemia. Some clones in this sample may be carry-over from other donors' samples.

The V gene is TRBV4-1, the J gene TRBJ1-6; D is uncertain. Between the trimmed V and J ends, which lost 2 bases and 7 bases, there was a span of 9 bases. The CDR3 is 14 amino acids. The germline V gene encodes CDR1 MGHRA and CDR2 YSYEKL. CDR3 amino acids: CASSQQSSNSPLHF. The CDR3 DNA sequence: TGCGCCAGCAGCCAACAGAGCAGCAATTCACCCCTCCACTTT.

V and J are TRBV29-1 and TRBJ2-7; weak D call: TRBD1 (6 bases). The germline gives CDR1 SQVTM, CDR2 ANQGSEA. Deletions cut 6 bases from V and 5 bases from J, with 14 bases between. This CDR3 spans 12 amino acids. CDR3 region: CSVKTGINEQYF. The CDR3 DNA reads TGCAGCGTCAAGACAGGCATCAACGAGCAGTACTTC.

This chain joins TRBV5-5 and TRBJ2-7; 11 bases line up with TRBD2. Germline lookup yields CDR1 SGHKS and CDR2 YYEKEE (reference sequence). Trimming at V came to 2 bases and at J to 7 bases, leaving 5 bases not matched to a gene. The length of the CDR3 is 14 residues. CDR3 loop: CASSFGLAGWEQYV. Here the CDR3 DNA reads TGTGCCAGCAGCTTCGGACTAGCGGGTTGGGAGCAGTACGTC.

V usage is TRBV29-1 and J usage is TRBJ1-2, with D unresolved. Germline CDR1 reads SQVTM; CDR2 reads ANQGSEA. V dropped 6 bases and J dropped 9 bases, with 11 bases sitting between them. The CDR3 length is 10 residues. CDR3 protein: CSVGRESYTF. DNA of the CDR3: TGCAGCGTCGGACGGGAAAGCTACACCTTC.

The chain joins TRBV18 to TRBJ1-1; TRBD1 agrees at 7 bases. Germline lookup yields CDR1 KGHSH and CDR2 LQKENI. V shed 4 bases and J 4 bases; nucleotides not matched to a gene: 6. There are 14 residues in the CDR3. The CDR3 sequence is CASSQGQEGTEAFF. CDR3 in DNA: TGTGCCAGCTCACAAGGACAGGAGGGCACTGAAGCTTTCTTT.

The chain uses TRBV5-1 and TRBJ2-1; TRBD1 might be the D (6 bases). Trimming cost V 4 bases and J 12 bases, with 14 bases left between them. The CDR3 is made up of 12 amino acids. The germline V gene encodes CDR1 SGHRS and CDR2 YFSETQ. CDR3 DNA sequence: TGCGCCAGCAGCGTCCGAACAGGGTCGCAGTTCTTC. This translates into CASSVRTGSQFF.

Only a few counts were recorded for this clone. The chain employs TRBV20-1 and TRBJ2-1; unclear D gene. The CDR3 sequence is 11 residues long. V lost 1 base to trimming and J lost 8 bases, with 6 bases between them. The germline V gene encodes CDR1 DFQATT and CDR2 SNEGSKA (reference sequence). The CDR3, as DNA: TGCAGTGCTAGAGTTTCCGATGAGCAGTTCTTC. It translates to CSARVSDEQFF.

Written as DNA, the CDR3 is TGTGCCAGCTCACGGGACAGGGAGGCCTATGGCTACACCTTC. Its translation: CASSRDREAYGYTF. V usage is TRBV18 and J usage is TRBJ1-2; 9 positions agree with TRBD1. V dropped 4 bases and J dropped 4; count of bases not matched to a gene: 4. The germline V gene has CDR1 KGHSH and CDR2 LQKENI. The CDR3 is 14 amino acids.

The chain combines TRBV5-1 with TRBJ2-1, with D hard to call. The CDR3 runs to 15 residues. Germline assignment: CDR1 SGHRS and CDR2 YFSETQ. V dropped 3 bases and J dropped 1 base, with 11 bases sitting between them. The CDR3 DNA follows: TGCGCCAGCAGCTCAACTTATCCTTCCTACAATGAGCAGTTCTTC. It translates to CASSSTYPSYNEQFF.

V usage is TRBV7-8 and J usage is TRBJ2-6; D might be TRBD1 (6 bases). V shed 7 bases and J shed 0 bases, with 16 bases lying between them. The CDR3 length is 17 residues. Germline V lookup: CDR1 SGHVS, CDR2 FQNEAQ. In DNA form, the CDR3 reads TGTGCCAGCACCAGGGGCCGAGGTTTCTCTGGGGCCAACGTCCTGACTTTC. Translation: CASTRGRGFSGANVLTF.

The chain employs TRBV7-9 and TRBJ2-7; 13 bases agree with TRBD2. Germline loops: CDR1 SEHNR, CDR2 FQNEAQ (reference sequence). This CDR3 has 14 amino acids. With 10 bases clipped from V and 7 bases from J, the junction kept 10 bases outside the gene matches. The CDR3 DNA reads TGTGCCACCCGACCCGGGACTAGCGGGGCAGAGCAGTACGTC. This gives the protein CATRPGTSGAEQYV.

The chain joins TRBV5-1 to TRBJ2-7, with 9 positions matching TRBD1. Germline lookup yields CDR1 SGHRS and CDR2 YFSETQ. V dropped 6 bases and J dropped 6; count of bases not matched to a gene: 10. This CDR3 is built from 14 residues. The CDR3: CASNTGTGLAEQYF. The CDR3 bases are TGCGCCAGCAACACCGGGACAGGGTTAGCCGAGCAGTACTTC.

The V gene is TRBV7-9, the J gene TRBJ1-1; 7 bases match TRBD1. Per germline, CDR1 SEHNR and CDR2 FQNEAQ (reference sequence). Trimming cost V 5 bases and J 8 bases; bases outside gene matches: 5. This CDR3 region has 12 residues. CDR3 loop: CASSGTALEAFF. The CDR3 DNA follows: TGTGCCAGCAGCGGGACAGCGCTAGAAGCTTTCTTT.

The DNA for the CDR3 is TGTGCCAGCAGCTCCCGTGACAGGGGGGATGGCTACACCTTC. Protein: CASSSRDRGDGYTF. The chain joins TRBV5-6 to TRBJ1-2, with 9 bases lining up with TRBD1. V trimming: 3 bases; J trimming: 6 bases; junction bases outside the gene matches: 6. Germline V gene lookup returns CDR1 SGHDT and CDR2 YYEEEE. There are 14 residues in the CDR3.

This clone has a handful of counts. The V call is TRBV9, the J call TRBJ2-1, with a weak D call TRBD2 (5 bases). Germline loops: CDR1 SGDLS, CDR2 YYNGEE. The CDR3 runs 15 residues. Trimming stripped 3 bases from V and 8 bases from J, with 18 bases between. CDR3 loop: CASSATVGVVDEQFF. As DNA, the CDR3 is TGTGCCAGCAGCGCCACCGTGGGAGTGGTCGATGAGCAGTTCTTC. The full variable domain, its missing parts supplied by reference TRBV9 and TRBJ2-1, is DSGVTQTPKHLITATGQRVTLRCSPRSGDLSVYWYQQSLDQGLQFLIQYYNGEERAKGNILERFSAQQFPDLHSELNLSSLELGDSALYFCASSATVGVVDEQFFGPGTRLTVL.

The chain recombines TRBV7-9 with TRBJ2-1, with 14 bases lining up with TRBD2. The CDR3 covers 15 residues. J was trimmed by 10 bases and V by 5 bases; bases with no gene match: 7. The germline V gene has CDR1 SEHNR and CDR2 FQNEAQ (reference sequence). CDR3 residues: CASSQGTSGSREQFF. CDR3 DNA: TGTGCCAGCAGCCAGGGGACTAGCGGGAGTCGAGAGCAGTTCTTC.

This clone was detected a few times. This chain connects TRBV5-6 to TRBJ1-2, with D uncertain. Germline assignment: CDR1 SGHDT and CDR2 YYEEEE. The CDR3 has 14 amino acids. V lost 0 bases and J lost 4, with 10 bases in between. The CDR3 loop reads CASSLADFSYGYTF. The CDR3 DNA reads TGTGCCAGCAGCTTGGCGGACTTCTCCTATGGCTACACCTTC.

V is TRBV6-5 and J is TRBJ1-2; D uncertain. The CDR3 totals 11 residues. Germline V CDR1 and CDR2: MNHEY, SVGAGI. Trimming took off 8 bases at V and 3 bases at J, with 7 bases between the two ends. CDR3 in amino acids: CASRKDYGYTF. CDR3 DNA sequence: TGTGCCAGCCGCAAGGACTATGGCTACACCTTC.

This clone appeared a few times. The genes are TRBV5-6 and TRBJ1-5, with a tentative D call TRBD1 (5 bases). This CDR3 has 14 residues. Germline CDR1 SGHDT, CDR2 YYEEEE. V lost 2 bases to trimming and J lost 3 bases, with 9 bases between them. CDR3 DNA sequence: TGTGCCAGCAGCTTTAAGGGGAACAATCAGCCCCAGCATTTT. Amino acid sequence: CASSFKGNNQPQHF.

This rearrangement joins TRBV14 to TRBJ1-2; D may be TRBD1 (5 bases). This CDR3 spans 14 amino acids. In germline, CDR1 is SGHDN, CDR2 FVKESK. V lost 2 bases to trimming and J lost 8 bases, with 15 bases between them. The DNA for the CDR3 is TGTGCCAGCAGCCAATCGGGGGGGGTGGCCGGCTACACCTTC. It is translated as CASSQSGGVAGYTF.

The chain combines TRBV7-9 with TRBJ2-5, with 8 bases matching TRBD1. The germline gives CDR1 SEHNR, CDR2 FQNEAQ (reference sequence). This CDR3 is 16 amino acids long. V lost 5 bases, J lost 6 bases, and 14 bases stayed unmatched. CDR3 in DNA: TGTGCCAGCAGCGCACCGCCCGGACAGGGTGGGCAGACCCAGTACTTC. The encoded protein is CASSAPPGQGGQTQYF.

The V and J genes are TRBV30 and TRBJ1-5, with D perhaps matching TRBD1 (6 bases). From germline, CDR1 is GTSNPN and CDR2 SVGIG (reference sequence). V gave up 3 bases and J gave up 5 bases, with 11 bases separating them. This CDR3 region has 13 residues. The CDR3 sequence: CAWSPRGDQPQHF. CDR3 in DNA: TGTGCCTGGAGCCCCAGGGGCGATCAGCCCCAGCATTTT.

This clone was recorded a few times. The J gene is TRBJ2-7, the V gene TRBV19, with TRBD2 as a possible D gene (6 bases). Germline CDR1 is LNHDA and CDR2 is SQIVND (reference sequence). The length of the CDR3 is 15 residues. V was pared by 6 bases and J by 1 base, with 16 bases between. CDR3 DNA: TGTGCCAGTAGCCTAGGTCTGGGAGGATCCTACGAGCAGTACTTC. Its translation: CASSLGLGGSYEQYF.

This rearrangement joins TRBV27 to TRBJ1-2; possibly TRBD1 for D (5 bases). The CDR3 length is 14 residues. Germline lookup yields CDR1 MNHEY and CDR2 SMNVEV (reference sequence). Trimming stripped 2 bases from V and 4 bases from J, with 11 bases between. The CDR3 spells CASSLRDGTYGYTF. The CDR3, as DNA: TGTGCCAGCAGTTTAAGGGACGGGACCTATGGCTACACCTTC.

This clone was counted a few times. CDR3 nucleotides: TGTGCCTGGAGATCGTCCGGAAAGGTGTTTTTT. Translating gives CAWRSSGKVFF. This chain links TRBV30 with TRBJ1-4; no clear D. The CDR3 has 11 residues. From germline, CDR1 is GTSNPN and CDR2 SVGIG (reference sequence). Trimming took off 3 bases at V and 15 bases at J, with 14 bases between the two ends.

This chain uses TRBV15 with TRBJ2-7, with D possibly being TRBD1 (6 bases). There are 14 residues in the CDR3. Per the germline V gene, CDR1 is LNHNV and CDR2 is YYDKDF (reference sequence). V lost 0 bases and J lost 7, with 13 bases in between. The CDR3 loop is CATSRDVGAWEQYF. The DNA of the CDR3 is TGTGCCACCAGCAGAGATGTGGGGGCGTGGGAGCAGTACTTC.

V usage is TRBV7-2 and J usage is TRBJ2-7; TRBD2 might be the D (5 bases). Deletions cut 3 bases from V and 5 bases from J, with 14 bases between. This CDR3 comprises 14 residues. The germline CDR1 and CDR2 sequences are SGHTA and FQGNSA. The CDR3 loop is CASSLEAESHEQYF. For the CDR3, the DNA is TGTGCCAGCAGCTTGGAAGCGGAATCCCACGAGCAGTACTTC.